This note documents a single T cell receptor beta chain sequence. TCRdb ran MiXCR on the RT-PCR reads and lists one entry per CDR3 protein. This table holds about 540,000 distinct CDR3 sequences, roughly 25% found once. V lost 0 bases and J lost 6, with 11 bases in between. Germline CDR1 is LNHNV and CDR2 is YYDKDF (reference sequence). This CDR3 comprises 14 residues. The data are from a study of response to subunit inactivated influenza vaccine. The sample was also reused in another study, on T cells expressing NK-cell markers. That publication notes: TCR beta cDNA was generated via 5'RACE template switching incorporating UMIs. Several donors' CD3+CD56-NKG2C+ cells were dominated by the same clonotypes.

This rearrangement joins TRBV15 to TRBJ1-1, with TRBD1 as a possible D gene (5 bases). The sample in question was CD4+ T cells sorted from PBMCs, obtained 12 days after vaccination. The clonotype originates from a man aged 45 to 65 who received an inactivated influenza vaccine. CDR3 residues: CATSRDRQGSEAFF. The DNA of the CDR3 is TGTGCCACCAGCAGAGATCGCCAGGGTTCTGAAGCTTTCTTT. Drawing the rest from reference TRBV15 and TRBJ1-1, the complete variable domain is DAMVIQNPRYQVTQFGKPVTLSCSQTLNHNVMYWYQQKSSQAPKLLFHYYDKDFNNEADTPDNFQSRRPNTSFCFLDIRSPGLGDTAMYLCATSRDRQGSEAFFGQGTRLTVV.